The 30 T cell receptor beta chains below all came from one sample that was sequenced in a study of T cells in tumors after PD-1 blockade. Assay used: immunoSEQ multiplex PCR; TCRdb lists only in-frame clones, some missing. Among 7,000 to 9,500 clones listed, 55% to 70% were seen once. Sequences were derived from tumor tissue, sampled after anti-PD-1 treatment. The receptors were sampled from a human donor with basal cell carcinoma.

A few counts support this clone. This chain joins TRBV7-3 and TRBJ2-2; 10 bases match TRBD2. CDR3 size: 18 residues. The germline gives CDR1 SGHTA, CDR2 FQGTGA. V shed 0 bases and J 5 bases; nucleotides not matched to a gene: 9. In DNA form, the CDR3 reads TGTGCCAGCAGCTTAACCCCCCTAGCGGGAGTGGTAACCGGGGAGCTGTTTTTT. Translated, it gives CASSLTPLAGVVTGELFF.

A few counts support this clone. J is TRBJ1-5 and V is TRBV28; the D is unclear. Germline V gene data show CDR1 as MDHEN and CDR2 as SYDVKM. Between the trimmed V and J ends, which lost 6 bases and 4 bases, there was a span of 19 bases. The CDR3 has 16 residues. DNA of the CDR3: TGTGCCAGCAGGCAAAGACCCCGAGGGTTGAATCAGCCCCAGCATTTT. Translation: CASRQRPRGLNQPQHF.

CDR3 sequence reads: CASSPRRGQLADTQYF. Here the CDR3 DNA reads TGTGCCAGCAGCCCAAGGCGGGGACAGTTGGCAGATACGCAGTATTTT. The rearrangement joins TRBV3-1 (or the pseudogene TRBV3-2) to TRBJ2-3; D is possibly TRBD1 (7 bases). CDR3 length: 16 residues. In germline, CDR1 is LGHDT, CDR2 YNNKEL (reference sequence). The ends were cut back, 4 bases at V and 4 bases at J, with 18 bases in the middle.

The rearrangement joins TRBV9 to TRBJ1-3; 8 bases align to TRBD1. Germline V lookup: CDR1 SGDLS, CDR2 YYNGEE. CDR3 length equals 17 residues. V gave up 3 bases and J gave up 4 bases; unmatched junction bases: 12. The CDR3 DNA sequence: TGTGCCAGCAGCGCCTCCAAAAACAGGGGGAAGGGAAACACCATATATTTT. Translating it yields CASSASKNRGKGNTIYF. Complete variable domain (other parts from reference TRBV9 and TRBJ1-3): DSGVTQTPKHLITATGQRVTLRCSPRSGDLSVYWYQQSLDQGLQFLIQYYNGEERAKGNILERFSAQQFPDLHSELNLSSLELGDSALYFCASSASKNRGKGNTIYFGEGSWLTVV.

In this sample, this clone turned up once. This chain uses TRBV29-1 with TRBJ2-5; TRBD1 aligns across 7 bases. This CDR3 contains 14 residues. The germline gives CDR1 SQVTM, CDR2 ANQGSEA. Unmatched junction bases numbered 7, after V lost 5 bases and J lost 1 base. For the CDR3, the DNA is TGCAGCGTTCGATCGGGACAGCGCCAAGAGACCCAGTACTTC. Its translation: CSVRSGQRQETQYF.

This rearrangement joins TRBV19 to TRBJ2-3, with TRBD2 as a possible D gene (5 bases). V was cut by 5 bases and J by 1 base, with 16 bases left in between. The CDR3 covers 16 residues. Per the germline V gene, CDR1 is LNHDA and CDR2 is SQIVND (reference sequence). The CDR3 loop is CASSFPVGSGTDTQYF. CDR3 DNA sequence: TGTGCCAGTAGTTTTCCAGTAGGGAGCGGCACAGATACGCAGTATTTT.

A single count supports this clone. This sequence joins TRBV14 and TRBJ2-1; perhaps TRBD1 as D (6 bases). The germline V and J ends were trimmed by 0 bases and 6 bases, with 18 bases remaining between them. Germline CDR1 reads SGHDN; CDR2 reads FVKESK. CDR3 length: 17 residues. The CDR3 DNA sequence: TGTGCCAGCAGCCAAGATGAGTTAGGGGGTCGGGGCAATGAGCAGTTCTTC. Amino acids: CASSQDELGGRGNEQFF.

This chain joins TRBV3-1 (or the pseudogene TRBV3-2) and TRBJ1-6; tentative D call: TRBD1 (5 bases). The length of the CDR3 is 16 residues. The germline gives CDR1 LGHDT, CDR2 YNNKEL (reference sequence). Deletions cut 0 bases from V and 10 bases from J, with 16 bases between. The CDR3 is CASSQDRRTPPSPLHF. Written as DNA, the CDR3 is TGTGCCAGCAGCCAAGATCGGCGGACACCTCCATCACCCCTCCACTTT.

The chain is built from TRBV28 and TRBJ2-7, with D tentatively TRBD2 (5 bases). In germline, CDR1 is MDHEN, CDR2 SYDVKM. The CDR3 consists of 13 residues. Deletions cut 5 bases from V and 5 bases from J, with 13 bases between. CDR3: CASSLPPRDEQYF. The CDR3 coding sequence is TGTGCCAGCAGTCTGCCCCCGAGGGACGAGCAGTACTTC.

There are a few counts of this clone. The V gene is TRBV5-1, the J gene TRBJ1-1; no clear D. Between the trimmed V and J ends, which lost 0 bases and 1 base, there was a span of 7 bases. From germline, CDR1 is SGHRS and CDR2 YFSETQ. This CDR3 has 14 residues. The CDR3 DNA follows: TGCGCCAGCAGCTTGGGATGGGGGAACACTGAAGCTTTCTTT. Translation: CASSLGWGNTEAFF.

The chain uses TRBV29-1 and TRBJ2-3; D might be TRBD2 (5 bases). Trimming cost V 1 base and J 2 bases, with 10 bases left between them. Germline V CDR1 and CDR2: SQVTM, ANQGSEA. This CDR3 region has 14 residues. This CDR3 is CSVEGTGITDTQYF. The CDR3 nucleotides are TGCAGCGTTGAAGGAACGGGGATCACAGATACGCAGTATTTT.

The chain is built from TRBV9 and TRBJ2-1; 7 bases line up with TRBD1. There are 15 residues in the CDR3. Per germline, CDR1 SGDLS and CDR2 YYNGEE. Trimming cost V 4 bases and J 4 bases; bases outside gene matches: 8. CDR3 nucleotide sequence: TGTGCCAGCAGCTCCCGACAGGGCCCTTACAATGAGCAGTTCTTC. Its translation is CASSSRQGPYNEQFF.

The CDR3 here is CASRPRDNSYEQYF. For the CDR3, the DNA is TGTGCCAGCCGCCCGAGGGACAACTCCTACGAGCAGTACTTC. The chain joins TRBV2 to TRBJ2-7; a possible D gene is TRBD1 (6 bases). The CDR3 has 14 residues. V was trimmed by 8 bases and J by 0 bases, leaving 14 bases between them. Germline CDR1 reads SNHLY; CDR2 reads FYNNEI.

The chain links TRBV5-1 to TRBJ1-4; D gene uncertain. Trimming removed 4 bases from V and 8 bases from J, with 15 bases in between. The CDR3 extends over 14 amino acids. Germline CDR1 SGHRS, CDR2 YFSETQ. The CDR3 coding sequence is TGCGCCAGCAGCGTTCTTCCTCAAGGGGAAAAACTGTTTTTT. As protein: CASSVLPQGEKLFF.

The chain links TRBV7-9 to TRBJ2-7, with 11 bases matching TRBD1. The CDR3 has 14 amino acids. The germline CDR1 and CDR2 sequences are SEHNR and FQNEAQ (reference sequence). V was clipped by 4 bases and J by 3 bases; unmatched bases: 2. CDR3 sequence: CASSWGTGGYEQYF. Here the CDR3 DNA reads TGTGCCAGCAGCTGGGGGACAGGGGGCTACGAGCAGTACTTC.

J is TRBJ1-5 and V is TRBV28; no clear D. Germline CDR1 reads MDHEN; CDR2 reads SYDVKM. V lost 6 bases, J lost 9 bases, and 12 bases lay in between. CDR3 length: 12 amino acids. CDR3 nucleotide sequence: TGTGCCAGCAGATCCCCGCCGGGGCCCCAGCATTTT. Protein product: CASRSPPGPQHF.

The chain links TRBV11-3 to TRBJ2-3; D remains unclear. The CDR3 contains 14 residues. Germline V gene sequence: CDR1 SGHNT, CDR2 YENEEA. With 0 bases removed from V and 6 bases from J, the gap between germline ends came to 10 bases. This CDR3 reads CASSLDPSRDTQYF. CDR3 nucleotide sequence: TGTGCCAGCAGCTTAGACCCCTCGCGGGATACGCAGTATTTT. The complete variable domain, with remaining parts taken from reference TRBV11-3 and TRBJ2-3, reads EAGVVQSPRYKIIEKKQPVAFWCNPISGHNTLYWYLQNLGQGPELLIRYENEEAVDDSQLPKDRFSAERLKGVDSTLKIQPAELGDSAVYLCASSLDPSRDTQYFGPGTRLTVL.

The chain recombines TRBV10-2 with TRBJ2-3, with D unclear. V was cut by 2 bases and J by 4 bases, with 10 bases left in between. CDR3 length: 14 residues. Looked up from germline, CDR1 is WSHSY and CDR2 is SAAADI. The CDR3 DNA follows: TGCGCCAGCAGTGAGGGCAATGATCCAGATACGCAGTATTTT. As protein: CASSEGNDPDTQYF.

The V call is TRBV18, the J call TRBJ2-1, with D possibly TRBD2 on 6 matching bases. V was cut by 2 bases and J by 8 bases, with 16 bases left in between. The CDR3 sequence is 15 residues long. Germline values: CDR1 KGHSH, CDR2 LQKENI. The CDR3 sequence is CASSPLLGEVDEQFF. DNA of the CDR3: TGTGCCAGCTCACCATTGTTGGGGGAGGTCGATGAGCAGTTCTTC.

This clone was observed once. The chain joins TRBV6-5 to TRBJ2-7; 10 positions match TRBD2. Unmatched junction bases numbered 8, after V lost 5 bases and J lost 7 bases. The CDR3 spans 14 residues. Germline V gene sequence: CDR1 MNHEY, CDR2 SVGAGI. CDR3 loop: CASSPIAGGGEQYF. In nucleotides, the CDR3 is TGTGCCAGCAGTCCCATAGCGGGAGGTGGTGAGCAGTACTTC.

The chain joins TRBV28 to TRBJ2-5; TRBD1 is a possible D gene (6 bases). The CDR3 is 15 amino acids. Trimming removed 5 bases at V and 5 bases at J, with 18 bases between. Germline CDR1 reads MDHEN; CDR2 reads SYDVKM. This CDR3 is CASSPSLGHGETQYF. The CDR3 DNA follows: TGTGCCAGCAGTCCATCATTGGGACACGGGGAGACCCAGTACTTC.

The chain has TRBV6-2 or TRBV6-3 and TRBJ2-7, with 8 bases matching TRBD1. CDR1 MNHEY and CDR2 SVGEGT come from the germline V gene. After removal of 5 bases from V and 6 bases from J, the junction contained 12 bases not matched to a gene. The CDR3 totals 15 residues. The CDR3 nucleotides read TGTGCCAGCAGTAAAAGGACAGGGAGCGCCGGCGAGCAGTACTTC. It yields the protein CASSKRTGSAGEQYF.

In DNA form, the CDR3 reads TGTGCCAGCAGTTCGCTAGATGCCGGGGAGCTGTTTTTT. Its translation is CASSSLDAGELFF. V usage is TRBV12-3 or TRBV12-4 and J usage is TRBJ2-2; D not certain. This CDR3 has 13 amino acids. Trimming stripped 4 bases from V and 6 bases from J, with 9 bases between.

The CDR3 sequence: CASSLSRTGAGADTQYF. The CDR3 DNA sequence: TGTGCCAGCAGCTTAAGCCGTACAGGGGCTGGCGCAGATACGCAGTATTTT. The chain joins TRBV7-9 to TRBJ2-3; 7 bases are a match to TRBD1. V lost 2 bases to trimming and J lost 4 bases; unmatched junction nucleotides: 12. This CDR3 comprises 17 residues. Germline V gene sequence: CDR1 SEHNR, CDR2 FQNEAQ (reference sequence).

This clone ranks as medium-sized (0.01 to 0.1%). The CDR3 coding sequence is TGTGCCAGCAGTTTCTCCTACGAGCAGTACTTC. Protein: CASSFSYEQYF. The chain joins TRBV6-2 or TRBV6-3 to TRBJ2-7; D uncertain. Germline V gene sequence: CDR1 MNHEY, CDR2 SVGEGT. Deletions cut 4 bases from V and 0 bases from J, with 1 base between. This CDR3 spans 11 amino acids.

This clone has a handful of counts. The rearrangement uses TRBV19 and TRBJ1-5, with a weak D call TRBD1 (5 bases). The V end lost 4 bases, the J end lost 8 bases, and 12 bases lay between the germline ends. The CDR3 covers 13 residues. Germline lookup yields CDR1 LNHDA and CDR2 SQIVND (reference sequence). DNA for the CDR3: TGTGCCAGTAGTAGAGGGGTAGGTGAGCCCCAGCATTTT. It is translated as CASSRGVGEPQHF.

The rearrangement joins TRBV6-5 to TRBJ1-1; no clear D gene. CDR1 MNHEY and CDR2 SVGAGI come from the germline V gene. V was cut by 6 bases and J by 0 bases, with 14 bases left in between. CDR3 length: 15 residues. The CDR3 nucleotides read TGTGCCAGCAGCCCACGTCGGTTGATGAACACTGAAGCTTTCTTT. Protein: CASSPRRLMNTEAFF.

As DNA, the CDR3 is TGTGCCAGTAGTATCTTGGGGGCGGATCGGTTCGACGAGCAGTACTTC. It is translated as CASSILGADRFDEQYF. The chain uses TRBV19 and TRBJ2-7, with D possibly TRBD1 on 6 matching bases. The ends were cut back, 3 bases at V and 5 bases at J, with 20 bases in the middle. The CDR3 totals 16 residues. Germline V gives CDR1 LNHDA, CDR2 SQIVND (reference sequence).

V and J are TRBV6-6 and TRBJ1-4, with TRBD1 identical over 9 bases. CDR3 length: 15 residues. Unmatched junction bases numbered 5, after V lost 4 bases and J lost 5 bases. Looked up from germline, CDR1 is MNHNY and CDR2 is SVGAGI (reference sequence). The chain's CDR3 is CASSWTGTGNEKLFF. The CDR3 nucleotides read TGTGCCAGCAGTTGGACTGGGACAGGGAATGAAAAACTGTTTTTT.

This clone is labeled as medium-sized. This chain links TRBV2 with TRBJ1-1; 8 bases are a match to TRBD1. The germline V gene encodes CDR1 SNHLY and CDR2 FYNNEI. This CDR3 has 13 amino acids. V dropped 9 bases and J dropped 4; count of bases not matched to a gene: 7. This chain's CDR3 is CARTRTGTTEAFF. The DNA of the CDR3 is TGTGCCAGAACGCGGACAGGGACCACTGAAGCTTTCTTT.